This paragraph reports one TCR beta chain. The data were obtained in a study of T cells in Graves' hyperthyroidism and ophthalmopathy. It was RNA transcripts that yielded the amplified TCR beta CDR3 regions. During a first-round RT-PCR of the TCR CDR3, the HTBI primer set was used. A single record per CDR3 protein comes from TCRdb applying MiXCR to the multiplex PCR reads. The repertoire has approximately 690,000 distinct CDR3 sequences, about a fifth of them found once; the top ten carry roughly a third. For ophthalmopathy patients, the Clinical Activity Score was at least 3 and the NOSPECS grade at least 4; duration was under 3 months. Uncontrolled infection, other autoimmune disease, pregnancy or lactation led to exclusion. The receptor was derived from a man between 25 and 39 years old with Graves' ophthalmopathy. Input material: blood.

The CDR3 sequence is CATSDWRGETQYF. The CDR3 nucleotides are TGTGCCACCAGTGATTGGAGAGGGGAGACCCAGTACTTC. V usage is TRBV24-1 and J usage is TRBJ2-5, with D perhaps TRBD2 (5 bases). CDR1 and CDR2 from the germline V gene are KGHDR and SFDVKD. Trimming cost V 2 bases and J 5 bases, with 8 bases left between them. The CDR3 loop spans 13 amino acids.